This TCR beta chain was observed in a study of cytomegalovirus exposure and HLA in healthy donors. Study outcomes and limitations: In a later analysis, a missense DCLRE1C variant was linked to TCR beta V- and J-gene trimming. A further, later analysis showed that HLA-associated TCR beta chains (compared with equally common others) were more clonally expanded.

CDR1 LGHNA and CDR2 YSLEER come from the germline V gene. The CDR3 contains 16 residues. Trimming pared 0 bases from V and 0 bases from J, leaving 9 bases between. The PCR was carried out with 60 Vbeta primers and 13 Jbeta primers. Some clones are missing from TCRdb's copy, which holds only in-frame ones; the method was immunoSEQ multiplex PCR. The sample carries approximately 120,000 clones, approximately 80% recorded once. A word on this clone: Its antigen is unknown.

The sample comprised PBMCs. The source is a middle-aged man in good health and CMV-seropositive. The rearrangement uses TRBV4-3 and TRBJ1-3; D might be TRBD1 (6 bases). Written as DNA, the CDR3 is TGCGCCAGCAGCCAAGATGGACAGAACTCTGGAAACACCATATATTTT. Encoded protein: CASSQDGQNSGNTIYF.